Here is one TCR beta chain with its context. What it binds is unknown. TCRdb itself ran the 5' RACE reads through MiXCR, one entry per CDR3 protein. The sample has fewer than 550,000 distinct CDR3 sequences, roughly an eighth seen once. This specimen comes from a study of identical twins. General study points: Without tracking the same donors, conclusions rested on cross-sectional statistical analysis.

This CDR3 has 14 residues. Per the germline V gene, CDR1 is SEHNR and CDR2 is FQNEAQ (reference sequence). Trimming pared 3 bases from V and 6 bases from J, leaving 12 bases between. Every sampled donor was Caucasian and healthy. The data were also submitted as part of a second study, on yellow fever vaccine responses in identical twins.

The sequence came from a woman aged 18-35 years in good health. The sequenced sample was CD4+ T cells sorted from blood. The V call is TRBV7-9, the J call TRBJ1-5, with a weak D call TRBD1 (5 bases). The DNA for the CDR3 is TGTGCCAGCAGCTTCGGAGGGGTGGGTCAGCCCCAGCATTTT. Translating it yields CASSFGGVGQPQHF.